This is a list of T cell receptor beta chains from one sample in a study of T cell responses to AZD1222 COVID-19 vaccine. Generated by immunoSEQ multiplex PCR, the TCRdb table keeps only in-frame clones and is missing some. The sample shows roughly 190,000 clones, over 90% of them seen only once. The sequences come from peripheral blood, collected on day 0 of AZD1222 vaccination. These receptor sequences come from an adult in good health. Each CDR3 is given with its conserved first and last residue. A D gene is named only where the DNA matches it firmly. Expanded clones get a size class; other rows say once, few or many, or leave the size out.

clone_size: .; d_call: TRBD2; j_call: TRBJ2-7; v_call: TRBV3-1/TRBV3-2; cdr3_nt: TGTGCCAGCAGCCATAGCGGGGGCCAGAGGTACGAGCAGTACTTC; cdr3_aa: CASSHSGGQRYEQYF
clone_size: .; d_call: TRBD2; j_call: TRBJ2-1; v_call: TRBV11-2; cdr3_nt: TGTGCCAGCAGCAACCGTGGACTAGCGGGAGGCCGGCTCTACAATGAGCAGTTCTTC; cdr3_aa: CASSNRGLAGGRLYNEQFF
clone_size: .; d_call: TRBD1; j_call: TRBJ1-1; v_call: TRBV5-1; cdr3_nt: TGCGCCAGCAGCTACTGGACAGGCCCTGACACTGAAGCTTTCTTT; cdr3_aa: CASSYWTGPDTEAFF
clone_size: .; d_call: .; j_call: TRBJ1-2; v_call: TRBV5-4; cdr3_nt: TGTGCCAGCAGCTCGCCAGTTACAGGAGAATATGGCTACACCTTC; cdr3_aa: CASSSPVTGEYGYTF
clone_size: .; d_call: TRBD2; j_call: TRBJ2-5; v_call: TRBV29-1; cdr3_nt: TGCAGCGTTGAAGATCGAGCGGGAGGGGGGCAGACCCAGTACTTC; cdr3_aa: CSVEDRAGGGQTQYF
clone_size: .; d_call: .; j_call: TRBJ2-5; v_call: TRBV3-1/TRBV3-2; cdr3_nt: TGTGCCAGCAGCCAACGGACACATCCTCAAGAGACCCAGTACTTC; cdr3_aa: CASSQRTHPQETQYF
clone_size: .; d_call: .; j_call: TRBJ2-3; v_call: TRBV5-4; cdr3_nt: TGTGCCAGCAGCTTATCCACAGATACGCAGTATTTT; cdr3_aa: CASSLSTDTQYF
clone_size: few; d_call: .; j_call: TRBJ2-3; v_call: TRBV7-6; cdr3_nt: TGTGCCAGCAGCCTGGTTTTCACAGATACGCAGTATTTT; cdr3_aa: CASSLVFTDTQYF
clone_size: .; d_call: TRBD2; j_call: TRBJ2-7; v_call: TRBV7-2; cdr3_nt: TGTGCCAGCAGCTTGGCCTGGACTAGCGGGACGAGCTCCTACGAGCAGTACTTC; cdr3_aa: CASSLAWTSGTSSYEQYF
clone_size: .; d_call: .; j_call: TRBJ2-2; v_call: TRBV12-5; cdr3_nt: TGTGCTAGTGGCCCCCCCCTGTTTTTT; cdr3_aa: CASGPPLFF
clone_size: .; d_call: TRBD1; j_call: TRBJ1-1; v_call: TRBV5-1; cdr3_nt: TGCGCCAGCAGCTTACCGGGACAGGAGGGCACTGAAGCTTTCTTT; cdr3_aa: CASSLPGQEGTEAFF
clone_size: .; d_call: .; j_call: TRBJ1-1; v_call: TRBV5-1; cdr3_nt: TGCGCCAGCAGCACCACACAAGCTTCTAACACTGAAGCTTTCTTT; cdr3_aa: CASSTTQASNTEAFF
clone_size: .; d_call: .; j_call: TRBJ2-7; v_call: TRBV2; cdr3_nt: TGTGCCAGCAAGTTGACAGACCCGAACGAGCAGTACTTC; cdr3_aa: CASKLTDPNEQYF
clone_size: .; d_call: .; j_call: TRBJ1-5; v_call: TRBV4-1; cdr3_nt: TGCGCCAGCAGCCAAGATCACGGGGGACCCGGTCAGCCCCAGCATTTT; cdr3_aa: CASSQDHGGPGQPQHF
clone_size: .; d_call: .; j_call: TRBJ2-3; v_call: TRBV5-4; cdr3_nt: TGTGCCAGCAGCTTGGTGAGGGGGGCGGCTGATACGCAGTATTTT; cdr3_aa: CASSLVRGAADTQYF
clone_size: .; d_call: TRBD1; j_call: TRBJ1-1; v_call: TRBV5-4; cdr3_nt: TGTGCCAGCAGCAAGACAGGGGTCACTGAAGCTTTCTTT; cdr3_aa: CASSKTGVTEAFF
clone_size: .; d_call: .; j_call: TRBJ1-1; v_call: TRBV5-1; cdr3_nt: TGCGCCAGCAGCCCCTTAGGGTCGAACACTGAAGCTTTCTTT; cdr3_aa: CASSPLGSNTEAFF
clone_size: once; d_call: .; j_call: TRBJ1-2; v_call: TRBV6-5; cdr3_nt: TGTGCCAGCACCCCGGGAAGGAATGGCTACACCTTC; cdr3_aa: CASTPGRNGYTF
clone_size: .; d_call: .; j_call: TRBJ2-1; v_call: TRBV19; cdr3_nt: TGTGCCAGTAGTCGGGACACCTACAATGAGCAGTTCTTC; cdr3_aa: CASSRDTYNEQFF
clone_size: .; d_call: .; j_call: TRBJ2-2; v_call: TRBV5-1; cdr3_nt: TGCGCCAGCAGCGCAGCTCGGGACTCAGCCGGGGAGCTGTTTTTT; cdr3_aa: CASSAARDSAGELFF
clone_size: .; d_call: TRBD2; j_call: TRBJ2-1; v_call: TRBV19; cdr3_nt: TGTGCCAGTAGTACCGGGACTAGCGGATCCTACAATGAGCAGTTCTTC; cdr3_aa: CASSTGTSGSYNEQFF
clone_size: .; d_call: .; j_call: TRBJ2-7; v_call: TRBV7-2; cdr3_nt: TGTGCCAGCAGCTTTGCTGTAGCAGTCGGGGTAGAGCAGTACTTC; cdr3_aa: CASSFAVAVGVEQYF
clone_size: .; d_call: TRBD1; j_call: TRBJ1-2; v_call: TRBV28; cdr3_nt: TGTGCCAGCAGTTTAAAGGGGGCGAATGGCTACACCTTC; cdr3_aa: CASSLKGANGYTF
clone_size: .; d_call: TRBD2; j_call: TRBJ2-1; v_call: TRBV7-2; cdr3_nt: TGTGCCAGCAGCTTAGTTGGCGGGGGGGCCCTCAATGAGCAGTTCTTC; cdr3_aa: CASSLVGGGALNEQFF
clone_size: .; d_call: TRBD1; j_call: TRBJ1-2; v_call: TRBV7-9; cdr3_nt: TGTGCCAGCAGCCCCAGGGACAGGAGGACCTATGGCTACACCTTC; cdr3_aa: CASSPRDRRTYGYTF
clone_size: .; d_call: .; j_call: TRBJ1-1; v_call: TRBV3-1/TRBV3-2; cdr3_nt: TGTGCCAGCACCGTTGACCTGGGGGTGAACACTGAAGCTTTCTTT; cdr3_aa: CASTVDLGVNTEAFF
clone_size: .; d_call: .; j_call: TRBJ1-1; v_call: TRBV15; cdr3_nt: TGTGCCACCAGCAGAGCAGATCGTAACACCCTCCAAGCTTTCTTT; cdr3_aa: CATSRADRNTLQAFF
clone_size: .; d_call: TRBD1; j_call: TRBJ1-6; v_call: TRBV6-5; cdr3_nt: TGTGCCAGCACCCTGGGACAGGGTTCCTCACCCCTCCACTTT; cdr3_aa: CASTLGQGSSPLHF
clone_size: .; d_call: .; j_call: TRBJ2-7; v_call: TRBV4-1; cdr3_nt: TGCGCCAGCAGCCAAGTTTCCCACCGCCGGGACGAGCAGTACTTC; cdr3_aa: CASSQVSHRRDEQYF
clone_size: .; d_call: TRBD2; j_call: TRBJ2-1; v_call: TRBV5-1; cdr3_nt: TGCGCCAGCAGCAGAACGACTAGCGGGGTTTACAATGAGCAGTTCTTC; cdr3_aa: CASSRTTSGVYNEQFF
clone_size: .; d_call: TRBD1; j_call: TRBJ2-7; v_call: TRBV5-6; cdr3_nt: TGTGCCAGCAGCTTGGGGACGGACAGGAGATCCTACGAGCAGTACTTC; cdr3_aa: CASSLGTDRRSYEQYF
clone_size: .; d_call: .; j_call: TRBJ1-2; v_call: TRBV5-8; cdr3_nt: TGTGCCAGCAGCTTGATCTATGGCTACACCTTC; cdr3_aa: CASSLIYGYTF
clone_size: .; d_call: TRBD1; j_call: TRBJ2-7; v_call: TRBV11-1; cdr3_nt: TGTGCCAGCAGCTTAGCCTTGGCAGGGGGCATGCGGTACTTC; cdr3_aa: CASSLALAGGMRYF
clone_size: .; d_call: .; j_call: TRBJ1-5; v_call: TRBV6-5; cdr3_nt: TGTGCCAGCAGTTCCGGGGCAGGACAGCCCCAGCATTTT; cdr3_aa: CASSSGAGQPQHF
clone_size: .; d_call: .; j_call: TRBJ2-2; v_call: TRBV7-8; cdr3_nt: TGTGCCAGCAGCGAAAACAGACTGGCCGCGGCGAACACCGGGGAGCTGTTTTTT; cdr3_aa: CASSENRLAAANTGELFF
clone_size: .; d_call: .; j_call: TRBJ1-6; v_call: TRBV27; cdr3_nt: TGTGCCAGCAGTTTAAGTGGTTCTAGCTCCTATAATTCACCCCTCCACTTT; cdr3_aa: CASSLSGSSSYNSPLHF
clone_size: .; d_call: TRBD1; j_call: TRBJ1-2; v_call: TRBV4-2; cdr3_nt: TGTGCCAGCAGCCAAGATCTGGGACAGGGCCGGGGCTACACCTTC; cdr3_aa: CASSQDLGQGRGYTF
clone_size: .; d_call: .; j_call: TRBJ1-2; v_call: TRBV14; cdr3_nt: TGTGCCAGCAGCCAAGTGAGACACCTTAACTATGGCTACACCTTC; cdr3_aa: CASSQVRHLNYGYTF
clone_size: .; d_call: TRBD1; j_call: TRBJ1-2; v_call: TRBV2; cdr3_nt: TGTGCCAGCAGTGCGGGACAGCTGAACTATGGCTACACCTTC; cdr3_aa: CASSAGQLNYGYTF
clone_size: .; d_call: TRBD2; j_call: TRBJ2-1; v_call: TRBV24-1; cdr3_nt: TGTGCCACCGGAGGGACTAGCGGGGCCGGGGATGAGCAGTTCTTC; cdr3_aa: CATGGTSGAGDEQFF
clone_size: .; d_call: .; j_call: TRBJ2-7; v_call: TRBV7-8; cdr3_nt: TGTGCCAGCAGCTTAGGGGGACCCCGGAGCTCCTACGAGCAGTACTTC; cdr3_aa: CASSLGGPRSSYEQYF
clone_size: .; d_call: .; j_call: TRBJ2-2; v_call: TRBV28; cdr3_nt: TGTGCCAGCAGTGGGACTTTTTACACCGGGGAGCTGTTTTTT; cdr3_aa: CASSGTFYTGELFF
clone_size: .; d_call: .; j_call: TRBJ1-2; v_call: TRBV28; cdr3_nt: TGTGCCAGCAGTTTTCCTCGTGGTTACACCTTC; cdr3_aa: CASSFPRGYTF
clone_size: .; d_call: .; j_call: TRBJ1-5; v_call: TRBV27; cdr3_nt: TGTGCCAGCAGTTCGGGGGACCCCCGACTCACCTATAGCAATCAGCCCCAGCATTTT; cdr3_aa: CASSSGDPRLTYSNQPQHF
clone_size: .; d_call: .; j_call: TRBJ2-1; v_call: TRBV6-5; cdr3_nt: TGTGCCAGCGGGCGAGGTGAGCAGTTCTTC; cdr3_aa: CASGRGEQFF
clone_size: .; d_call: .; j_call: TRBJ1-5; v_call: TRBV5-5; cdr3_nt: TGTGCCAGCAGCTTACGGGATAATCAGCCCCAGCATTTT; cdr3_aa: CASSLRDNQPQHF
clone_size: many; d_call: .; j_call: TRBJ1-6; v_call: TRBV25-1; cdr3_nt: TGTGCCAGCAGTGAGTTGAGCTCCTATAATTCACCCCTCCACTTT; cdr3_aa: CASSELSSYNSPLHF
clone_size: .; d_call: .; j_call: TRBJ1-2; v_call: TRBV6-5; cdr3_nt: TGTGCCAGCAGTTATCGTCGGGGGGATGGCTACACCTTC; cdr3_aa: CASSYRRGDGYTF
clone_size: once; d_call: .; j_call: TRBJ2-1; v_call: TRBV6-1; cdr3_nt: TGTGCCAGCAGTGAATCCCGGCGGCAGTCGTCTGGCAATGAGCAGTTCTTC; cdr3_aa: CASSESRRQSSGNEQFF
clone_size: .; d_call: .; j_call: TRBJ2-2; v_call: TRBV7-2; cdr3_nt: TGTGCCAGCAGCTTAGGGGGGGCTAACACCGGGGAGCTGTTTTTT; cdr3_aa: CASSLGGANTGELFF